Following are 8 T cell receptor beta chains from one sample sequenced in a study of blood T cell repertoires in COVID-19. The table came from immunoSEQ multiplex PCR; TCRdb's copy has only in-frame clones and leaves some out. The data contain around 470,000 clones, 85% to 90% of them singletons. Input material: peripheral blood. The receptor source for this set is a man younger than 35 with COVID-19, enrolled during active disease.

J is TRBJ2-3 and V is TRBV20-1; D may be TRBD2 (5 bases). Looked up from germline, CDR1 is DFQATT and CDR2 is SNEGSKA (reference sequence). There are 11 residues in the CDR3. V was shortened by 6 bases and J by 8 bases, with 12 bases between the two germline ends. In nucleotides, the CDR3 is TGCAGTGCGCCCGAGGGTCCTACGCAGTATTTT. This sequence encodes CSAPEGPTQYF.

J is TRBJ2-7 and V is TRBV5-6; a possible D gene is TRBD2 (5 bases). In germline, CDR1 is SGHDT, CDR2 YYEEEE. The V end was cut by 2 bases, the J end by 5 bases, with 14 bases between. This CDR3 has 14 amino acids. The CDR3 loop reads CASSFLAVVNEQYF. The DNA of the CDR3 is TGTGCCAGCAGCTTCCTAGCTGTGGTAAACGAGCAGTACTTC.

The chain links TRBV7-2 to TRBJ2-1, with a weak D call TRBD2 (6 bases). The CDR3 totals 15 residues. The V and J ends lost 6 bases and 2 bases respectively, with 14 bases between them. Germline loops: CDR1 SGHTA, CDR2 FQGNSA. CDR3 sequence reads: CASRTSGSAYNEQFF. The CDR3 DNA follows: TGTGCCAGCAGGACAAGCGGGTCCGCCTACAATGAGCAGTTCTTC.

CDR3 bases: TGTGCCAGCCTACTAGCGGGGGGGCAGAATGAGCAGTTCTTC. Its translation: CASLLAGGQNEQFF. This chain joins TRBV6-5 and TRBJ2-1; 13 bases align to TRBD2. Germline-derived CDR1 and CDR2 are MNHEY and SVGAGI. The CDR3 has 14 amino acids. Germline trimming cut 8 bases from V and 7 bases from J; bases unmatched to any gene: 5.

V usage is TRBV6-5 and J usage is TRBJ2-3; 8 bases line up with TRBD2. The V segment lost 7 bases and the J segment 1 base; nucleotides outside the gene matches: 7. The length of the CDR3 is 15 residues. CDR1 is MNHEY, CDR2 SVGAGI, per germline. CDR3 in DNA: TGTGCCAGCAAGGACGGGGGGGCGGGCACAGATACGCAGTATTTT. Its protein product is CASKDGGAGTDTQYF.

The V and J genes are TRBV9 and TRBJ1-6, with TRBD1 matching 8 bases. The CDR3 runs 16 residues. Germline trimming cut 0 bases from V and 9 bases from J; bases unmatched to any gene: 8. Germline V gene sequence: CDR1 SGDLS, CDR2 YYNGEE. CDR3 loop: CASSVGSPGGSSPLHF. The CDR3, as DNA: TGTGCCAGCAGCGTAGGGTCGCCAGGGGGCAGTTCACCCCTCCACTTT.

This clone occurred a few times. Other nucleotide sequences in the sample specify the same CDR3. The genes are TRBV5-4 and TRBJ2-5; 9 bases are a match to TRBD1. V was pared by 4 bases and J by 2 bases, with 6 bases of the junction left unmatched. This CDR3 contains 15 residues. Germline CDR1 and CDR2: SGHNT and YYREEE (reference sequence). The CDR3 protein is CASSLETGGQETQYF. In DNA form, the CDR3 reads TGTGCCAGCAGCCTAGAGACAGGGGGGCAAGAGACCCAGTACTTC.

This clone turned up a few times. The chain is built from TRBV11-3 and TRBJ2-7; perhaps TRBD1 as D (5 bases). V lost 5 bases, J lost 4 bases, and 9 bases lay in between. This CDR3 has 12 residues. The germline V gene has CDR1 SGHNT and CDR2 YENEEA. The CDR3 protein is CASSQNRYEQYF. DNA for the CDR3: TGTGCCAGCAGCCAGAACAGGTACGAGCAGTACTTC.